The clone carrying this TCR beta chain was seen once. As processed by the authors: Estimated nucleated cell counts came from reference gene primer amplification. Profiled with immunoSEQ multiplex PCR; TCRdb holds only in-frame clones, not every one. V and J calls and clone size follow that table, whereas D and trimming were derived from the DNA. Here the sample spans fewer than 200,000 clones, around 89% being singletons. The data are from a study of blood T cell repertoires in COVID-19. Turning to the study itself: Samples came from the United States, Italy and Spain, spanning acute and convalescent COVID-19. The analysed material was cDNA or gDNA that came from T cells, B-cell-depleted T cells, or PBMCs.

Sequenced material: peripheral blood. This TCR was recovered from a man aged 35-49 years with active or convalescent COVID-19.

CDR3 amino acids: CSARSLYEQYF. Here the CDR3 DNA reads TGCAGTGCTAGATCCCTCTACGAGCAGTACTTC. V is TRBV20-1 and J is TRBJ2-7; D is ambiguous. V was cut by 2 bases and J by 3 bases, with 5 bases left in between. The CDR3 runs 11 residues. In germline, CDR1 is DFQATT, CDR2 SNEGSKA (reference sequence).